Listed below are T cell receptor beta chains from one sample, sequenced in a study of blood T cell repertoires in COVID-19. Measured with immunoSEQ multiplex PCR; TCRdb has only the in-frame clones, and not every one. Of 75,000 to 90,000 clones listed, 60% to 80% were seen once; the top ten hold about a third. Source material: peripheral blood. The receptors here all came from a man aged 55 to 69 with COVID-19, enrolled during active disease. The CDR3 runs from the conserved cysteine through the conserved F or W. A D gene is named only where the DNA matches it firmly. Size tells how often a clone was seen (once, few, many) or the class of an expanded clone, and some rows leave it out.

CDR3: CASSDRTSGSEQYF
DNA: TGTGCCAGCAGCGACCGGACTAGCGGGAGCGAGCAGTACTTC
size: .
J: TRBJ2-7
D: TRBD2
V: TRBV5-4

CDR3: CASSAGQLINYGYTF
DNA: TGTGCCAGCAGCGCCGGACAGCTGATTAACTATGGCTACACCTTC
size: few
J: TRBJ1-2
D: .
V: TRBV7-2

CDR3: CASSGQGTGTGETQYF
DNA: TGCGCCAGCAGCGGGCAGGGAACAGGGACGGGAGAGACCCAGTACTTC
size: .
J: TRBJ2-5
D: .
V: TRBV5-1

CDR3: CASSLLDRGEAFF
DNA: TGTGCCAGCAGCTTACTGGACAGGGGTGAAGCTTTCTTT
size: .
J: TRBJ1-1
D: TRBD1
V: TRBV7-3

CDR3: CASSQTRDSPLHF
DNA: TGTGCCAGCAGCCAAACTCGGGATTCACCCCTCCACTTT
size: .
J: TRBJ1-6
D: .
V: TRBV3-1/TRBV3-2

CDR3: CASSASQPTNSGANVLTF
DNA: TGTGCCAGCAGTGCCTCACAGCCCACCAATTCTGGGGCCAACGTCCTGACTTTC
size: .
J: TRBJ2-6
D: .
V: TRBV25-1

CDR3: CASSGGTVGYTF
DNA: TGTGCCAGCAGCGGAGGGACAGTTGGCTACACCTTC
size: .
J: TRBJ1-2
D: TRBD1
V: TRBV7-8

CDR3: CASSSRGQGGRTNEKLFF
DNA: TGTGCCAGCAGCTCTAGGGGACAGGGAGGAAGAACTAATGAAAAACTGTTTTTT
size: .
J: TRBJ1-4
D: TRBD1
V: TRBV7-9

CDR3: CASSRGERGDNEQFF
DNA: TGTGCCAGCAGCCGAGGAGAGCGGGGCGACAATGAGCAGTTCTTC
size: .
J: TRBJ2-1
D: TRBD2
V: TRBV14

CDR3: CASSSQGASYTF
DNA: TGTGCCAGCAGTTCACAGGGGGCGAGCTACACCTTC
size: .
J: TRBJ1-2
D: TRBD1
V: TRBV12-3/TRBV12-4

CDR3: CASSITSGRQTQYF
DNA: TGTGCCAGTAGTATAACTAGCGGGAGGCAGACCCAGTACTTC
size: .
J: TRBJ2-5
D: TRBD2
V: TRBV19

CDR3: CATSRDAASGGRETQYF
DNA: TGTGCCACCAGCAGAGATGCGGCTAGCGGGGGGCGGGAGACCCAGTACTTC
size: .
J: TRBJ2-5
D: TRBD2
V: TRBV15

CDR3: CASSEPHRVPYEQYF
DNA: TGTGCCAGCAGTGAGCCCCACAGGGTCCCCTACGAGCAGTACTTC
size: .
J: TRBJ2-7
D: .
V: TRBV25-1

CDR3: CASSGGQGPYEQYF
DNA: TGCGCCAGCAGCGGGGGACAGGGGCCCTACGAGCAGTACTTC
size: .
J: TRBJ2-7
D: TRBD1
V: TRBV5-1

CDR3: CATSRTSGGAFF
DNA: TGTGCCACCAGCAGAACTTCAGGGGGAGCTTTCTTT
size: .
J: TRBJ1-1
D: TRBD1
V: TRBV15

CDR3: CASSRVLYNSPLHF
DNA: TGTGCCAGCAGCAGGGTGCTTTATAATTCACCCCTCCACTTT
size: .
J: TRBJ1-6
D: .
V: TRBV6-5

CDR3: CASSQSGAGVNSYNEQFF
DNA: TGCGCCAGCAGTCAATCGGGGGCAGGGGTGAACTCCTACAATGAGCAGTTCTTC
size: .
J: TRBJ2-1
D: .
V: TRBV23-1

CDR3: CASSQGPGGASYEQYF
DNA: TGTGCCAGCAGCCAAGGGCCAGGGGGCGCCTCCTACGAGCAGTACTTC
size: .
J: TRBJ2-7
D: TRBD1
V: TRBV14

CDR3: CASSPSGELNEQYF
DNA: TGTGCCAGCAGCCCATCGGGAGAACTCAACGAGCAGTACTTC
size: .
J: TRBJ2-7
D: .
V: TRBV27

CDR3: CASSAPVVQSWSYTF
DNA: TGTGCCAGCAGCGCCCCCGTGGTACAGTCCTGGAGCTACACCTTC
size: .
J: TRBJ1-2
D: .
V: TRBV2

CDR3: CASSIRRVSANEQFF
DNA: TGTGCCAGTAGTATTAGACGGGTCTCGGCCAATGAGCAGTTCTTC
size: .
J: TRBJ2-1
D: .
V: TRBV19

CDR3: CASSLYTSNHFSYNEQFF
DNA: TGTGCCAGCAGTTTATATACTAGCAACCATTTCTCCTACAATGAGCAGTTCTTC
size: .
J: TRBJ2-1
D: .
V: TRBV27

CDR3: CASSFGTDYEQYF
DNA: TGCGCCAGCAGCTTCGGGACAGACTACGAGCAGTACTTC
size: .
J: TRBJ2-7
D: TRBD1
V: TRBV5-1

CDR3: CASSNTRDSTYNEQFF
DNA: TGCGCCAGCAGCAACACCCGGGACAGTACCTACAATGAGCAGTTCTTC
size: .
J: TRBJ2-1
D: TRBD1
V: TRBV4-1

CDR3: CATSDGWGAGELFF
DNA: TGTGCCACCAGTGATGGGTGGGGAGCCGGGGAGCTGTTTTTT
size: .
J: TRBJ2-2
D: .
V: TRBV24-1

CDR3: CASSQAILYGYTF
DNA: TGTGCCAGCAGTCAAGCCATACTCTATGGCTACACCTTC
size: many
J: TRBJ1-2
D: .
V: TRBV2

CDR3: CASSSGTGGNTIYF
DNA: TGCGCCAGCAGCTCGGGGACAGGTGGAAACACCATATATTTT
size: .
J: TRBJ1-3
D: TRBD1
V: TRBV5-1

CDR3: CASSSGDSSYNSPLHF
DNA: TGTGCCAGCAGTAGTGGGGACAGCTCCTATAATTCACCCCTCCACTTT
size: .
J: TRBJ1-6
D: TRBD1
V: TRBV7-9

CDR3: CASSLSAGELFF
DNA: TGTGCCAGCAGTTTATCTGCCGGGGAGCTGTTTTTT
size: few
J: TRBJ2-2
D: .
V: TRBV12-3/TRBV12-4

CDR3: CASSTSQFPQHF
DNA: TGTGCCAGCAGTACCTCACAATTCCCCCAGCATTTT
size: .
J: TRBJ1-5
D: .
V: TRBV28

CDR3: CSVEVGRTSTYNEQFF
DNA: TGCAGCGTTGAAGTAGGTAGGACTAGCACATACAATGAGCAGTTCTTC
size: .
J: TRBJ2-1
D: TRBD2
V: TRBV29-1

CDR3: CASNGLAGVGYNEQFF
DNA: TGTGCCAGTAATGGACTAGCGGGAGTAGGCTACAATGAGCAGTTCTTC
size: .
J: TRBJ2-1
D: TRBD2
V: TRBV19

CDR3: CASSLGTQETQYF
DNA: TGTGCCAGCTCACTAGGGACTCAAGAGACCCAGTACTTC
size: few
J: TRBJ2-5
D: .
V: TRBV18

CDR3: CASSQQGLIYEQYF
DNA: TGTGCCAGCAGCCAACAGGGTCTAATCTACGAGCAGTACTTC
size: .
J: TRBJ2-7
D: .
V: TRBV7-2

CDR3: CASSAGTSGGYQETQYF
DNA: TGTGCCAGCTCAGCCGGGACTAGCGGGGGGTACCAAGAGACCCAGTACTTC
size: .
J: TRBJ2-5
D: TRBD2
V: TRBV18

CDR3: CASSQGREGYGYTF
DNA: TGCGCCAGCAGCCAAGGGAGGGAGGGCTATGGCTACACCTTC
size: .
J: TRBJ1-2
D: .
V: TRBV4-1

CDR3: CASSPVRGADTQYF
DNA: TGTGCCAGCTCACCGGTCCGGGGGGCAGATACGCAGTATTTT
size: .
J: TRBJ2-3
D: TRBD2
V: TRBV18

CDR3: CASSYWTGPIKDTGELFF
DNA: TGTGCCAGCAGTTACTGGACAGGGCCCATAAAGGACACCGGGGAGCTGTTTTTT
size: few
J: TRBJ2-2
D: TRBD1
V: TRBV6-2/TRBV6-3

CDR3: CASSLHTGGYEQYF
DNA: TGCGCCAGCAGCCTTCACACAGGGGGCTACGAGCAGTACTTC
size: .
J: TRBJ2-7
D: TRBD1
V: TRBV5-1

CDR3: CASNSQGGKDGYTF
DNA: TGTGCCAGCAATTCCCAGGGTGGAAAGGATGGCTACACCTTC
size: .
J: TRBJ1-2
D: .
V: TRBV6-5

CDR3: CASSLGSGFEQFF
DNA: TGTGCCAGCAGCTTAGGGTCCGGGTTTGAGCAGTTCTTC
size: .
J: TRBJ2-1
D: .
V: TRBV11-2

CDR3: CASSRGTSGRGDEQFF
DNA: TGTGCCAGCAGCCGCGGGACTAGCGGGAGGGGGGATGAGCAGTTCTTC
size: .
J: TRBJ2-1
D: TRBD2
V: TRBV4-2

CDR3: CASSLQVRGYEQYF
DNA: TGTGCCAGCAGCCTCCAGGTCCGGGGCTACGAGCAGTACTTC
size: .
J: TRBJ2-7
D: .
V: TRBV7-8

CDR3: CASSADNEQFF
DNA: TGTGCCAGCAGTGCCGACAATGAGCAGTTCTTC
size: .
J: TRBJ2-1
D: .
V: TRBV25-1

CDR3: CASSPQGSGNTIYF
DNA: TGTGCCAGCAGTCCGCAGGGCTCTGGAAACACCATATATTTT
size: once
J: TRBJ1-3
D: .
V: TRBV27

CDR3: CASRGFRGEAGELFF
DNA: TGCGCCAGCAGGGGGTTTCGGGGAGAGGCCGGGGAGCTGTTTTTT
size: .
J: TRBJ2-2
D: .
V: TRBV4-3

CDR3: CASSLEDRALATQYF
DNA: TGTGCCAGCAGCTTAGAGGACAGGGCTTTAGCGACCCAGTACTTC
size: .
J: TRBJ2-5
D: TRBD1
V: TRBV13